Each of the 31 T cell receptor beta chains below was sequenced from the same sample in a study of immune evolution from preneoplasia to lung adenocarcinoma. Measured with immunoSEQ multiplex PCR; TCRdb has only the in-frame clones, and not every one. The sample records some 6,000 clones, roughly 69% being singletons. The source material was FFPE adjacent normal lung tissue. The receptors derive from an elderly person with lung adenocarcinoma.

The V gene is TRBV7-2, the J gene TRBJ2-5, with D perhaps TRBD1 (5 bases). The CDR3 extends over 15 amino acids. From germline, CDR1 is SGHTA and CDR2 FQGNSA. V dropped 5 bases and J dropped 1 base, with 14 bases sitting between them. CDR3 nucleotides: TGTGCCAGCAGCCCAAGCTATGACAGCCAAGAGACCCAGTACTTC. It codes for CASSPSYDSQETQYF.

This clone was found a few times. The V gene is TRBV18, the J gene TRBJ2-2; D may correspond to TRBD1 or TRBD2 (7 bases each). Between the trimmed V and J ends, which lost 8 bases and 6 bases, there was a span of 22 bases. Germline lookup yields CDR1 KGHSH and CDR2 LQKENI. The CDR3 has 16 residues. The CDR3 DNA sequence: TGTGCCAGCATCCGAGGGAGGGGGCGGCCCCCCGGGGAGCTGTTTTTT. The encoded protein is CASIRGRGRPPGELFF. Variable domain in full (rest from reference TRBV18 and TRBJ2-2): NAGVMQNPRHLVRRRGQEARLRCSPMKGHSHVYWYRQLPEEGLKFMVYLQKENIIDESGMPKERFSAEFPKEGPSILRIQQVVRGDSAAYFCASIRGRGRPPGELFFGEGSRLTVL.

The chain joins TRBV5-1 to TRBJ1-1; D remains ambiguous. The CDR3 has 15 amino acids. The ends were cut back, 4 bases at V and 4 bases at J, with 17 bases in the middle. Germline V gene data show CDR1 as SGHRS and CDR2 as YFSETQ. The CDR3 region is CASSKWASGPTEAFF. The CDR3 nucleotides are TGCGCCAGCAGCAAGTGGGCCTCCGGACCCACTGAAGCTTTCTTT.

The CDR3 reads CASSQTHYGETQYF. The CDR3 region has the DNA TGTGCCAGCAGCCAAACCCACTACGGGGAGACCCAGTACTTC. V and J are TRBV4-2 and TRBJ2-5; D gene uncertain. Trimming stripped 2 bases from V and 5 bases from J, with 12 bases between. The CDR3 is 14 residues long. Germline V CDR1 and CDR2: LGHNA, YNFKEQ.

The chain has TRBV29-1 and TRBJ1-1, with no clear D. The CDR3 runs 13 residues. The germline gives CDR1 SQVTM, CDR2 ANQGSEA. Trimming cost V 3 bases and J 1 base, with 9 bases left between them. CDR3 amino acids: CSVEHSSNTEAFF. The CDR3 nucleotides are TGCAGCGTTGAGCACAGTTCGAACACTGAAGCTTTCTTT.

This clone was seen only a few times. This rearrangement joins TRBV2 to TRBJ2-7; 9 bases fit TRBD2. V lost 5 bases and J lost 6; bases outside the gene matches: 5. The CDR3 consists of 13 residues. Germline V lookup: CDR1 SNHLY, CDR2 FYNNEI. DNA for the CDR3: TGTGCCAGCAGTAGCGGGGGGTATGGCGAGCAGTACTTC. Protein: CASSSGGYGEQYF.

This sequence joins TRBV27 and TRBJ1-2; maybe TRBD1 (5 bases). The CDR3 totals 12 residues. Germline V gene data show CDR1 as MNHEY and CDR2 as SMNVEV (reference sequence). The V and J ends lost 5 bases and 8 bases respectively, with 12 bases between them. The chain's CDR3 is CASSTIGGGYTF. Here the CDR3 DNA reads TGTGCCAGCAGTACCATTGGGGGAGGCTACACCTTC.

The CDR3 region has the DNA TGTGCCAGCAGCCAAGATTTGGGCGACACTGAAGCTTTCTTT. Translation: CASSQDLGDTEAFF. This sequence joins TRBV4-2 and TRBJ1-1; D is undetermined. V lost 0 bases, J lost 3 bases, and 8 bases lay in between. The CDR3 runs to 14 residues. Germline V gene sequence: CDR1 LGHNA, CDR2 YNFKEQ.

The gene calls are TRBV5-4 and TRBJ2-2; the match to TRBD2 covers 12 bases. This CDR3 is 17 amino acids long. Losses at the gene ends were 0 bases for V and 6 bases for J; bases not matched to a gene: 6. CDR1 and CDR2 (germline): SGHNT, YYREEE (reference sequence). The CDR3 loop is CASSLGGLAGSAGELFF. The CDR3 bases are TGTGCCAGCAGCTTGGGAGGACTAGCGGGGAGCGCCGGGGAGCTGTTTTTT.

V is TRBV28 and J is TRBJ2-3, with 13 bases lining up with TRBD2. Germline V gene sequence: CDR1 MDHEN, CDR2 SYDVKM. V lost 6 bases to trimming and J lost 2 bases; unmatched junction nucleotides: 11. The length of the CDR3 is 18 residues. Here the CDR3 reads CASSPGRTSGGITDTQYF. Written as DNA, the CDR3 is TGTGCCAGCAGCCCAGGCAGGACTAGCGGGGGTATCACAGATACGCAGTATTTT.

The chain uses TRBV11-2 and TRBJ2-7; D is uncertain. CDR3 size: 13 residues. CDR1 is SGHAT and CDR2 is FQNNGV in the germline V gene. Between the trimmed V and J ends, which lost 3 bases and 5 bases, there was a span of 11 bases. The CDR3 is CASSFYSSDEQYF. The CDR3 nucleotides read TGTGCCAGCAGCTTCTATTCCAGCGACGAGCAGTACTTC.

With respect to this clone: Other DNA sequences in this sample translate to the same CDR3. The rearrangement links TRBV5-6 to TRBJ1-4; 7 bases fit TRBD1. After removal of 1 base from V and 3 bases from J, the junction contained 3 bases not matched to a gene. The CDR3 runs to 15 residues. Germline CDR1 and CDR2: SGHDT and YYEEEE. The CDR3 region is CASSLLTGANEKLFF. DNA of the CDR3: TGTGCCAGCAGCTTGTTAACAGGGGCTAATGAAAAACTGTTTTTT.

V is TRBV29-1 and J is TRBJ2-3, with D uncertain. The germline V gene has CDR1 SQVTM and CDR2 ANQGSEA. V dropped 6 bases and J dropped 0 bases, with 10 bases sitting between them. The CDR3 has 13 residues. In DNA form, the CDR3 reads TGCAGCGTCCCGACATCTAGCACAGATACGCAGTATTTT. Translating gives CSVPTSSTDTQYF.

Details on this clone: The junction departs from the called germline gene at one end, perhaps through a read error. The genes are TRBV4-3 and TRBJ1-1; D perhaps matches TRBD1 (6 bases). The CDR3 runs to 13 residues. Germline CDR1 LGHNA, CDR2 YSLEER. The CDR3 is CASSQAAGADAFF. The CDR3 DNA reads as TGCGCCAGCAGCCAAGCGGCAGGGGCTGATGCTTTCTTT.

The J gene is TRBJ2-4, the V gene TRBV14; perhaps TRBD1 as D (5 bases). The CDR3 consists of 14 residues. V lost 1 base, J lost 1 base, and 5 bases lay in between. CDR1 is SGHDN and CDR2 is FVKESK in the germline V gene. CDR3: CASSQAGAKNIQYF. DNA for the CDR3: TGTGCCAGCAGCCAAGCAGGGGCCAAAAACATTCAGTACTTC. Variable domain in full (rest from reference TRBV14 and TRBJ2-4): EAGVTQFPSHSVIEKGQTVTLRCDPISGHDNLYWYRRVMGKEIKFLLHFVKESKQDESGMPNNRFLAERTGGTYSTLKVQPAELEDSGVYFCASSQAGAKNIQYFGAGTRLSVL.

The V gene is TRBV7-2, the J gene TRBJ1-2; D not certain. V lost 1 base, J lost 4 bases, and 19 bases lay in between. The CDR3 has 17 residues. Germline V CDR1 and CDR2: SGHTA, FQGNSA. As DNA, the CDR3 is TGTGCCAGCAGCTTAGGTGGCCTCCTTTCCCGGTCCTATGGCTACACCTTC. Amino acid sequence: CASSLGGLLSRSYGYTF. The full variable domain, completed using reference TRBV7-2 and TRBJ1-2, is GAGVSQSPSNKVTEKGKDVELRCDPISGHTALYWYRQSLGQGLEFLIYFQGNSAPDKSGLPSDRFSAERTGGSVSTLTIQRTQQEDSAVYLCASSLGGLLSRSYGYTFGSGTRLTVV.

V usage is TRBV28 and J usage is TRBJ1-4, with D maybe TRBD1 (6 bases). Germline V gene data show CDR1 as MDHEN and CDR2 as SYDVKM. V lost 2 bases, J lost 7 bases, and 11 bases lay in between. The length of the CDR3 is 14 residues. Here the CDR3 DNA reads TGTGCCAGCAGTTTAACAGGGCAGGGTGAAAAACTGTTTTTT. It encodes CASSLTGQGEKLFF.

A few counts support this clone. The rearrangement joins TRBV6-4 to TRBJ2-6; weak D call: TRBD1 (5 bases). The V end was cut by 3 bases, the J end by 0 bases, with 6 bases between. Looked up from germline, CDR1 is MRHNA and CDR2 is SNTAGT. The CDR3 is 15 amino acids. The CDR3 spells CASSDQGSGANVLTF. CDR3 sequence (DNA): TGTGCCAGCAGTGATCAGGGCTCTGGGGCCAACGTCCTGACTTTC.

This rearrangement joins TRBV4-1 to TRBJ1-2; no reliable D call. The CDR3 runs 17 residues. CDR1 and CDR2 (germline): MGHRA, YSYEKL. V was trimmed by 3 bases and J by 8 bases, leaving 25 bases between them. The CDR3 region has the DNA TGCGCCAGCAGCCAGGCTCCAGGATTTAGCTCAGAACGGGGCTACACCTTC. Protein: CASSQAPGFSSERGYTF.

In its sample, this clone is medium-sized. The CDR3 reads CASSLGGLINEQFF. The CDR3, as DNA: TGTGCCAGCAGCTTAGGGGGACTAATCAATGAGCAGTTCTTC. This rearrangement joins TRBV7-3 to TRBJ2-1; 7 bases align to TRBD2. The germline CDR1 and CDR2 sequences are SGHTA and FQGTGA. The CDR3 has 14 amino acids. The V segment lost 2 bases and the J segment 6 bases; nucleotides outside the gene matches: 4.

The rearrangement joins TRBV7-9 to TRBJ2-5; D is ambiguous. Germline CDR1 and CDR2: SEHNR and FQNEAQ (reference sequence). V lost 3 bases and J 4 bases, leaving 12 bases between the germline ends. This CDR3 region has 14 residues. CDR3 coding DNA: TGTGCCAGCAGCTTCGTCCAAGCCCGAGAGACCCAGTACTTC. Protein: CASSFVQARETQYF.

The gene calls are TRBV4-1 and TRBJ2-5, with 7 bases that match TRBD2. The ends lost 1 base at V and 3 bases at J; junction bases unmatched: 5. The CDR3 totals 15 residues. Germline V gives CDR1 MGHRA, CDR2 YSYEKL. CDR3 residues: CASSQGNAGEETQYF. The CDR3 region has the DNA TGCGCCAGCAGCCAAGGCAACGCGGGAGAAGAGACCCAGTACTTC.

This clone was seen more than once but under ten times. This chain links TRBV11-2 with TRBJ2-7, with 9 bases fitting TRBD1. In germline, CDR1 is SGHAT, CDR2 FQNNGV. V was pared by 1 base and J by 6 bases, with 4 bases of the junction left unmatched. This CDR3 comprises 14 residues. The CDR3 is CASSLVGTGIEQYF. The CDR3 DNA is TGTGCCAGCAGCTTAGTCGGGACAGGGATCGAGCAGTACTTC. Full variable domain (remainder filled in from reference TRBV11-2 and TRBJ2-7): EAGVAQSPRYKIIEKRQSVAFWCNPISGHATLYWYQQILGQGPKLLIQFQNNGVVDDSQLPKDRFSAERLKGVDSTLKIQPAKLEDSAVYLCASSLVGTGIEQYFGPGTRLTVT.

This chain links TRBV9 with TRBJ1-2; D perhaps matches TRBD1 (5 bases). Trimming left V 3 bases short and J 2 bases short, with 14 bases between. This CDR3 comprises 15 residues. From germline, CDR1 is SGDLS and CDR2 YYNGEE. The CDR3 spells CASSEGTTANYGYTF. For the CDR3, the DNA is TGTGCCAGCAGCGAGGGGACGACAGCCAACTATGGCTACACCTTC.

The J gene is TRBJ2-1, the V gene TRBV6-5, with D perhaps TRBD2 (5 bases). The CDR3 extends over 11 amino acids. V lost 5 bases and J lost 9, with 8 bases in between. Germline assignment: CDR1 MNHEY and CDR2 SVGAGI. The CDR3 sequence: CASSTGGEQFF. CDR3 coding DNA: TGTGCCAGCAGTACTGGAGGTGAGCAGTTCTTC.

The J gene is TRBJ2-7, the V gene TRBV10-2; unclear D gene. This CDR3 region has 13 residues. The V and J ends lost 7 bases and 6 bases respectively, with 16 bases between them. Per the germline V gene, CDR1 is WSHSY and CDR2 is SAAADI. CDR3 protein: CASKLSMLSEQYF. The CDR3 nucleotides read TGCGCCAGCAAGTTGTCTATGCTTAGCGAGCAGTACTTC.

The chain is built from TRBV28 and TRBJ2-3, with 9 positions matching TRBD2. The CDR3 is 16 amino acids. The V gene end was trimmed by 6 bases and the J gene end by 2 bases; junction bases not matched to a gene: 9. Germline CDR1 and CDR2: MDHEN and SYDVKM. CDR3 amino acids: CASSPLSGGYTDTQYF. The CDR3 DNA reads as TGTGCCAGCAGCCCCCTGAGCGGGGGGTACACAGATACGCAGTATTTT.

The chain is built from TRBV28 and TRBJ1-3; no firm D call. Germline CDR1 is MDHEN and CDR2 is SYDVKM. This CDR3 is built from 15 residues. The ends were cut back, 3 bases at V and 0 bases at J, with 9 bases in the middle. The CDR3 DNA sequence: TGTGCCAGCAGTTTTGGCAGAGACTCTGGAAACACCATATATTTT. This gives the protein CASSFGRDSGNTIYF.

As DNA, the CDR3 is TGTGCCAGCAGCGCGGGGGGAGCGGGGGGTTCGAGCTCCTACAATGAGCAGTTCTTC. This codes for CASSAGGAGGSSSYNEQFF. The gene calls are TRBV5-4 and TRBJ2-1; 9 bases align to TRBD2. The trim removed 4 bases at V and 0 bases at J, leaving 14 bases unmatched. Germline-derived CDR1 and CDR2 are SGHNT and YYREEE (reference sequence). The CDR3 extends over 19 amino acids.

This clone has only a few counts. This chain uses TRBV7-2 with TRBJ1-4; no clear D gene. Trimming pared 6 bases from V and 8 bases from J, leaving 13 bases between. The CDR3 is made up of 13 amino acids. Germline values: CDR1 SGHTA, CDR2 FQGNSA. CDR3 sequence (DNA): TGTGCCAGCAGTATCCGTGTCGAGGAAAAACTGTTTTTT. Its translation is CASSIRVEEKLFF.

The genes are TRBV6-5 and TRBJ2-7; D not certain. The CDR3 has 13 amino acids. Looked up from germline, CDR1 is MNHEY and CDR2 is SVGAGI. Between the trimmed V and J ends, which lost 5 bases and 8 bases, there was a span of 16 bases. The CDR3 sequence is CASSTNSGNKQYF. CDR3 nucleotide sequence: TGTGCCAGCAGTACCAATTCAGGTAACAAGCAGTACTTC.